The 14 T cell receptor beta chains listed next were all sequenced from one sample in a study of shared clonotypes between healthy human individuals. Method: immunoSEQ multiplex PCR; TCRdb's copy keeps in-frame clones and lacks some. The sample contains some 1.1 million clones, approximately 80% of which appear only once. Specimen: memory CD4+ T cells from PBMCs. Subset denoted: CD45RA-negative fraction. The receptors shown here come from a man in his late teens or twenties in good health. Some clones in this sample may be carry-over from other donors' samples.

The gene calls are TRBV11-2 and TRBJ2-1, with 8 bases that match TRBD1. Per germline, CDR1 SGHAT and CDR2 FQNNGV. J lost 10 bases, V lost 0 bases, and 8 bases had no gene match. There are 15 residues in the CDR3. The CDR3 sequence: CASSLDQGQGREQFF. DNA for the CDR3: TGTGCCAGCAGCTTAGATCAAGGACAGGGAAGGGAGCAGTTCTTC.

DNA of the CDR3: TGTGCCAGCAGCCCCTTGGGCAGCAATCAGCCCCAGCATTTT. Its translation: CASSPLGSNQPQHF. V usage is TRBV9 and J usage is TRBJ1-5; D gene uncertain. CDR1 SGDLS and CDR2 YYNGEE come from the germline V gene. V dropped 4 bases and J dropped 1 base, with 9 bases sitting between them. CDR3 length equals 14 residues.

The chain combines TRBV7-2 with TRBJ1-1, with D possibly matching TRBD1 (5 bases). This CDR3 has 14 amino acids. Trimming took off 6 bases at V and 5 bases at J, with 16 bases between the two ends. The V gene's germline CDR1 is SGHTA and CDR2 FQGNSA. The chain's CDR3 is CASSSIGGTTEAFF. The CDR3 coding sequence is TGTGCCAGCAGTTCGATCGGGGGAACTACTGAAGCTTTCTTT.

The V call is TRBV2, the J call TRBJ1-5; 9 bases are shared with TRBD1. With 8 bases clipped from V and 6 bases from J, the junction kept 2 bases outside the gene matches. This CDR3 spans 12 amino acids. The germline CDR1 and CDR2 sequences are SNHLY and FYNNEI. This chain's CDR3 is CASGQGRQPQHF. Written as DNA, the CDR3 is TGTGCCAGCGGACAGGGGCGTCAGCCCCAGCATTTT.

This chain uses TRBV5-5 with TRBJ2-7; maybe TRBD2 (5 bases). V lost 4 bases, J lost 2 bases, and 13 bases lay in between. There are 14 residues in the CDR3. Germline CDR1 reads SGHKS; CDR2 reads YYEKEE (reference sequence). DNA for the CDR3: TGTGCCAGCAGCGACGGGATATGGACCTACGAGCAGTACTTC. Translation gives CASSDGIWTYEQYF.

The CDR3 is CASSEPFVAKNIQYF. CDR3 DNA sequence: TGTGCCAGCAGCGAGCCCTTTGTAGCCAAAAACATTCAGTACTTC. The chain links TRBV7-8 to TRBJ2-4; D ambiguous. With 5 bases removed from V and 0 bases from J, the gap between germline ends came to 11 bases. The V gene's germline CDR1 is SGHVS and CDR2 FQNEAQ. CDR3 length: 15 residues.

The CDR3 region has the DNA TGTGCCAGCGGGATACAGAACGGCAGGGCAAGTGGCTATGGCTACACCTTC. Its protein is CASGIQNGRASGYGYTF. V usage is TRBV7-8 and J usage is TRBJ1-2; the D gene is possibly TRBD1 (5 bases). This CDR3 has 17 amino acids. V lost 8 bases to trimming and J lost 4 bases, with 26 bases between them. Germline CDR1 SGHVS, CDR2 FQNEAQ.

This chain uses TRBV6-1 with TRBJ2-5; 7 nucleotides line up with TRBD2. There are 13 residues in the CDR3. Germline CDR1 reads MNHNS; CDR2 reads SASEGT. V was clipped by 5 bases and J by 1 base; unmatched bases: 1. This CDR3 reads CASSWGGQETQYF. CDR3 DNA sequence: TGTGCCAGCAGTTGGGGGGGCCAAGAGACCCAGTACTTC.

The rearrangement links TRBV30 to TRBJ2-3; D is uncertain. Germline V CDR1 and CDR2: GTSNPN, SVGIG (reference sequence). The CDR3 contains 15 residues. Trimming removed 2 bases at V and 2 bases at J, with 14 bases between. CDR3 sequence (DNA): TGTGCCTGGAGTTTATCCCGGTCAGTCACAGATACGCAGTATTTT. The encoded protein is CAWSLSRSVTDTQYF. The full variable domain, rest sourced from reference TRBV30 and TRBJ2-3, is SQTIHQWPATLVQPVGSPLSLECTVEGTSNPNLYWYRQAAGRGLQLLFYSVGIGQISSEVPQNLSASRPQDRQFILSSKKLLLSDSGFYLCAWSLSRSVTDTQYFGPGTRLTVL.

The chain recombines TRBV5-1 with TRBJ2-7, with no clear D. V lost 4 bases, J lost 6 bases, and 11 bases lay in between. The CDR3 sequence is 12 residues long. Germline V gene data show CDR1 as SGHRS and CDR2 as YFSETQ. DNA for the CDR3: TGCGCCAGCAGCGCGACAAGTTCCGAGCAGTACTTC. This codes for CASSATSSEQYF.

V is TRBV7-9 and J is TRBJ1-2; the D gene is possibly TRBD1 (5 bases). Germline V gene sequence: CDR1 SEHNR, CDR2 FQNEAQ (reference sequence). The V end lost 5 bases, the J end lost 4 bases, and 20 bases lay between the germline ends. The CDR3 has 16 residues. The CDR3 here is CASSLGAGGDVYGYTF. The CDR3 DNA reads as TGTGCCAGCAGCCTAGGGGCCGGAGGGGACGTCTATGGCTACACCTTC.

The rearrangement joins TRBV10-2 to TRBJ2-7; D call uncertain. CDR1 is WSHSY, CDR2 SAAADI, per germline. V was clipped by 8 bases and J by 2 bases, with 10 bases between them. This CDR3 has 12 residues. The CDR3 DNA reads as TGCGCCAGCGGAAAGACCACCTACGAGCAGTACTTC. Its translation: CASGKTTYEQYF.

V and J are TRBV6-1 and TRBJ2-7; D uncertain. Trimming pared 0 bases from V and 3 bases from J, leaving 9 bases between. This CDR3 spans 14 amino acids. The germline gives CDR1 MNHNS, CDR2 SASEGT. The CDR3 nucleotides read TGTGCCAGCAGTGAAGCGCCCATTATCTACGAGCAGTACTTC. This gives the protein CASSEAPIIYEQYF.

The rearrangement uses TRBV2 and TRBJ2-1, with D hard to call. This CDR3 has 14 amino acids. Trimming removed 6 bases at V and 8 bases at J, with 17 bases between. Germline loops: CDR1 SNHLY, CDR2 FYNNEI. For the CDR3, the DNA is TGTGCCAGCAGCGCCCAGTGGGGATGGGATGAGCAGTTCTTC. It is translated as CASSAQWGWDEQFF.